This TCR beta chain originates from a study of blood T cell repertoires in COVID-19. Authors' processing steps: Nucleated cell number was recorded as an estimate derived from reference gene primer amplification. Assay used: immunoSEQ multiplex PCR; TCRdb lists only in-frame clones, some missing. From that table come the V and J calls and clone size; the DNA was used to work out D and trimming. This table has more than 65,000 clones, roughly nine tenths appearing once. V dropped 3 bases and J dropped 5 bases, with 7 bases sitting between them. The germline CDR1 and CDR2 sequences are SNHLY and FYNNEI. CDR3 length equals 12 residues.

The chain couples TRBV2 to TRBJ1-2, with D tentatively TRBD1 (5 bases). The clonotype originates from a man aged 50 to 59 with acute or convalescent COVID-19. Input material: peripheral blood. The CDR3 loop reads CASSESGYGYTF. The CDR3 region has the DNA TGTGCCAGCAGTGAGTCAGGGTATGGCTACACCTTC. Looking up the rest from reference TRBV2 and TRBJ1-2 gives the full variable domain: EPEVTQTPSHQVTQMGQEVILRCVPISNHLYFYWYRQILGQKVEFLVSFYNNEISEKSEIFDDQFSVERPDGSNFTLKIRSTKLEDSAMYFCASSESGYGYTFGSGTRLTVV.